This TCR beta chain derives from a study of cytomegalovirus exposure and HLA in healthy donors (dated by TCRdb to about 2017). Looking at the study overall: In an earlier analysis of under 600 of the donors, roughly 300 Gb of sequence data and 90 million to 120 million unique TCR beta sequences from some 170 million T cells were reported. Rather than drawing on any new phenotypic data, the later analysis identified candidate immune exposures from TCR beta sequences and the way those sequences occurred across donors. To study patterns of TCR occurrence, a later analysis re-analyzed previously published TCR beta repertoires from 666 donors and added high-resolution HLA genotyping. HLA typing covered class I and class II loci at four-digit resolution. High-throughput TCR immunosequencing, statistical association of individual TCRs with disease status, and machine learning were combined to predict cytomegalovirus infection status. The number of donors typed differed by locus, with about 629-640 for A, B, C, DRB1 and DQB1, 522 for DQA1, about 610 for DPA1, and 472 for DPB1. Every discovery cohort repertoire had been produced on one sequencing platform. Donor age, sex, ethnicity and CMV serostatus were compiled alongside the repertoire data. The study profiled the T cell repertoires of under 850 subjects by immunosequencing and related them to cytomegalovirus serostatus. Four to six DR-DQ haplotypes were handled as single units for association and clustering, since linkage in the cohort was strong. Genome-wide SNP genotypes for about 65% of the 666 donors were used in a later genetic analysis, which treated that subset as a discovery cohort. Among 398 genotyped donors of the cohort, an average of roughly 240,000 unique TCR beta nucleotide sequences were sequenced per donor, around 20% of them non-productive. Besides the first cohort of approximately 710 subjects, a separate validation cohort made up of roughly 130 different subjects was used. Of the 398 genotyped donors, 80% to 90% were placed in the genetic ancestry cluster associated with self-reported Caucasian donors. An early release that covered 500 to 800 HLA-typed donors contained approximately 300 gigabases of sequencing data and 75 million to 100 million unique TCR sequences. An earlier analysis of fewer than 700 of the donors applied high-throughput TCR beta sequencing to assess whether each TCR beta V gene segment acted as functional or pseudogenic. The study aimed to test whether signatures of past pathogen exposure could be identified by cataloging public T cell receptors. What the study reported, not specific to this receptor: In a later analysis, most CMV-associated TCR beta chains were found to appear HLA-restricted, with HLA associations seemingly driven largely by CMV exposure. According to a later genetic analysis, donors in an Asian-associated ancestry cluster had fewer N-insertions in productive TCRs than the approximately 670-donor mean. A cluster of highly shared sequence variants was judged likely to be a technical artifact of the sequencing pipeline. According to a later analysis, TCR association rates differed among HLA loci, with DRB1 alleles showing the most associated TCRs and HLA-C alleles showing the fewest. Across donors, most TCR sequences were observed very rarely, whereas some public TCRs were present in many individuals. Cytomegalovirus status was reported to be diagnosed by the classifier with high specificity and sensitivity in both the original and validation cohorts. Presence/absence analyses assumed roughly uniform sequencing depth across donors, an assumption that may not hold. Some IMGT-functional V segments, including TRBV6-2 and TRBV6-3, could not be distinguished by the 87-base-pair reads and were therefore excluded. HLA typing was unavailable for some donors at each locus, so association tests used only the typed subset. In a later analysis, HLA-associated TCR beta chains showed more clonal expansion and lower generation probabilities than non-associated chains that were equally common. When HLA alleles, especially DR and DQ, strongly co-occurred, TCR associations were difficult to assign to individual alleles. This cohort had only TCR beta chains sequenced, and the lack of alpha or paired-chain data limited which features could be detected. Several of the top co-occurrence clusters appeared to be linked to parvovirus B19, influenza, CMV and Epstein-Barr virus, according to a later analysis. Broadly in line with IMGT annotations, most TCR beta V segments showed up in productive rearrangements about 90% or about 30% of the time in an earlier analysis of several hundred of the donors. A further reported finding was that TCR beta sequences accurately predicted the HLA-A and HLA-B alleles for most subjects in the first cohort. According to the authors, the approach could potentially be generalized to other disease states and immunological phenotypes. An association between a missense DCLRE1C variant and V-gene and J-gene trimming of TCR beta chains was found in a later genetic analysis and replicated in an independent cohort. A later analysis associated about 16,000 TCR beta sequences with specific HLA alleles at a false discovery rate of 0.05. A few of the identified cytomegalovirus-associated TCR beta chains were confirmed in vitro to be specific for cytomegalovirus antigens. For the cohort, immune exposure information was limited to CMV serostatus. Linkage disequilibrium might explain the correlated functional status among segregating V segments, but an unknown experimental factor could not be excluded. The earlier analysis of about 600 of the donors excluded some 16 rarely observed V segments, including chromosome 9 orphons, because counts were too low. The study gave a list of more than 150 TCR beta chains associated with cytomegalovirus.

Library preparation used the immunoSEQ multiplex PCR assay. For the multiplex PCR, a mixture combining 60 forward primers for TCR Vbeta segments and 13 reverse primers for TCR Jbeta segments was used. The CDR3 region of rearranged TCR beta genes was amplified from genomic DNA with a multiplex PCR assay. Amplified TCR beta libraries were sequenced as 87-base-pair reads on the Illumina HiSeq System. The study's processing was this. In a later analysis, tens of millions of unique TCR beta chains were counted across the 650 to 700 repertoires, and roughly 10 million of these chains were shared by at least two donors. Raw reads were error-corrected and collapsed into unique sequences with a nearest-neighbor algorithm that merged closely related sequences to remove PCR and sequencing errors. CDR3 sequences were aligned to IMGT reference sequences to assign V, D and J gene segments. For a sequence to be retained, a match of at least six nucleotides was required to both a V gene segment and a J gene segment. A rearrangement counted as productive if the CDR3 had no stop codons and remained in frame with V and J, and every other rearrangement counted as non-productive. CDR3 was defined according to IMGT convention as the region running from the second conserved V-encoded cysteine to the conserved J-encoded phenylalanine. The earlier analysis of roughly 590 of the donors excluded sequences that lacked an unambiguous match to a single V gene segment. In an earlier analysis of approximately 560 of the donors, a V segment was called functional when productive rearrangements were above 56.7%, and segregating when the standard deviation between donors exceeded 5%. To diagnose cytomegalovirus status from the catalog of TCR beta chain sequences, a statistical classification framework was built. In a later analysis, V and J genes were assigned by comparing TCR nucleotide sequences against IMGT/GENE-DB human TR gene sequences. The TCRdist pipeline was used in a later analysis to assign CDR3 sequences and most-parsimonious VDJ recombination scenarios. In a later analysis, every TCR beta chain was defined by the combination of its CDR3 amino acid sequence and its V-gene family, and reads without a unique V-gene family were dropped. A later analysis removed 450 to 600 highly shared, low-generation-probability nucleotide sequences to deal with suspected cross-contamination and a sequencing artifact. In a later analysis, a clonal expansion index for each public chain was calculated from normalized within-repertoire ranks of inferred template counts. In a later analysis, generation probabilities were computed using a VDJ recombination model fitted to out-of-frame rearrangements, and the results were checked against IGoR. A later analysis scored TCR-TCR, TCR-HLA and TCR-CMV co-occurrence with hypergeometric tests, applying a repertoire-size bias correction to TCR pairs. To estimate false discovery rates, a later analysis permuted the HLA or CMV assignments 20 times. In a later analysis, co-occurring TCRs were grouped with DBSCAN, and TCRdist sequence similarity was added when clustering was performed within HLA-allele-positive subsets. Co-occurrence clustering excluded repertoires with fewer than 30,000 or more than 120,000 public chains, plus five with anomalous nucleotide sharing. Not all clones reach the TCRdb copy of this immuneACCESS table, which keeps in-frame sequences only. Checked studies attribute under half of the gap to unresolved V genes and leave the rest unexplained. That table supplies the V and J calls and clone size; D and trimming were determined from the DNA. The sample records over 150,000 clones, about 80% of which are singletons. About 4.5% of the sample is taken by the ten largest.

Per the germline V gene (reference sequence), LNHDA is the CDR1 and SQIVND is the CDR2. Including the terminal cysteine and phenylalanine, the CDR3 comprises 12 residues. Solely the CDR3 DNA is kept, with 36 bases framed from the first base. Trimming costs V 6 bases and J 7 bases, and their ends lie 12 bases apart. The cohort was made up of around 720 healthy bone marrow donors. Cohort members were all nominally healthy when sampled, although unrecorded immune exposures were likely present. The donor tested CMV seronegative, placing the donor among the 350 to 400 seronegative members of the cohort. Each donor provided a peripheral blood sample, and peripheral blood mononuclear cells were used for TCR beta sequencing. Genomic DNA was extracted from the blood cell samples with the Qiagen DNeasy Blood Extraction Kit. Remarks on this clone: It has no known antigen specificity. Base-call qualities are not available, and no considerably larger clone is one nucleotide away.

The sample taken for sequencing was PBMCs. The clonotype originates from a man aged 30 to 39 in good health and CMV-seronegative. The chain couples TRBV19 to TRBJ1-1, with the D gene not clear enough to name. The CDR3 is CASRVGPFEAFF. The DNA sequence is given as TGTGCCAGTAGAGTCGGTCCGTTTGAAGCTTTCTTT.